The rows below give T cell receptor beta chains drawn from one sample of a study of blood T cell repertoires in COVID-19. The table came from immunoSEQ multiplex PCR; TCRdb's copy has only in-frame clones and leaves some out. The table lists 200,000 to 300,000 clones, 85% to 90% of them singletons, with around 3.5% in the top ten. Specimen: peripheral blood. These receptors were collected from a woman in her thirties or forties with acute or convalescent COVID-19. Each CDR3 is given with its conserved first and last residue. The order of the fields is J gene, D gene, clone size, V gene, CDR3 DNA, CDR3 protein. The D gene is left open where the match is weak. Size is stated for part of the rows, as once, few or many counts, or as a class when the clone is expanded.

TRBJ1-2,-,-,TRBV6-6,TGTGCCAGCAGTTATGTTACAGGAAGTAACTATGGCTACACCTTC,CASSYVTGSNYGYTF
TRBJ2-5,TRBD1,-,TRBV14,TGTGCCAGCAGCCCTACCGGTGGACAGGGATGGGAGACCCAGTACTTC,CASSPTGGQGWETQYF
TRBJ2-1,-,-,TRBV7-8,TGTGCCAGCAGCCCCCTCCGGGACTTGGCCTACAATGAGCAGTTCTTC,CASSPLRDLAYNEQFF
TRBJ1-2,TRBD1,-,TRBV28,TGTGCCAGCAGTGTACCGGACAGGGAAAGCTATGGCTACACCTTC,CASSVPDRESYGYTF
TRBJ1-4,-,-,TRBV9,TGTGCCAGCAGCGTAGCGGGGGGAACTAATGAAAAACTGTTTTTT,CASSVAGGTNEKLFF
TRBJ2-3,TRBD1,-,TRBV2,TGTGCCAGCAGAACAGGGGCTCAGGATACGCAGTATTTT,CASRTGAQDTQYF
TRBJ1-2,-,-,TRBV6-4,TGTGCCAGCAGTGACCCGGGGCAGGGGAGTTATGGCTACACCTTC,CASSDPGQGSYGYTF
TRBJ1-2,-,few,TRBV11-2,TGTGCCAGCAGCTCCACAGGACCCTATGGCTACACCTTC,CASSSTGPYGYTF
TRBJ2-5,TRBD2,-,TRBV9,TGTGCCAGCAGCGCCGCTAGCGGGGGGGCCCAAGAGACCCAGTACTTC,CASSAASGGAQETQYF
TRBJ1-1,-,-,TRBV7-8,TGTGCCAGCAGCTTTAATGCGGACAGGAACACTGAAGCTTTCTTT,CASSFNADRNTEAFF
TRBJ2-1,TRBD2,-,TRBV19,TGTGCCAGTAGTATTCGAGCGGGGTTATACAATGAGCAGTTCTTC,CASSIRAGLYNEQFF
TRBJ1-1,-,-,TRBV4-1,TGCGCCAGCACCCCCTCAGCACAGGGGAACACTGAAGCTTTCTTT,CASTPSAQGNTEAFF
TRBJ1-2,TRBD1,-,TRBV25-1,TGTGCCAGCAGTGAATTGGGACAGCCCTATGGCTACACCTTC,CASSELGQPYGYTF
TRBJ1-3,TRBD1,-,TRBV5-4,TGTGCCAGCAGCCCTACGACAGGGGCTACCCGCTCTGGAAACACCATATATTTT,CASSPTTGATRSGNTIYF
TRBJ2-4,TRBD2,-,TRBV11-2,TGTGCCAGCACCGGAAGCGGGACTGCACTAAACATTCAGTACTTC,CASTGSGTALNIQYF
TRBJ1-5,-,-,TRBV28,TGTGCCAGCAGTTTGAACCCCCAGAACCAGCCCCAGCATTTT,CASSLNPQNQPQHF
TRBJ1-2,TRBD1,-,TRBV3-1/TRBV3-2,TGTGCCAGCAGCCATGAGGACAGGGGTGGCTACACCTTC,CASSHEDRGGYTF
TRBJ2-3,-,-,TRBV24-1,TGTGCCACCAGTGATAACCGTCTAGGGGGGGCCAGAGATACGCAGTATTTT,CATSDNRLGGARDTQYF
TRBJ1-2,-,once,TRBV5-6,TGTGCCAGCAGCTTGGGTGGTCAGGGCTATGGCTACACCTTC,CASSLGGQGYGYTF
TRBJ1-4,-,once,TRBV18,TGTGCCAGCTCACCCCCCGGCGGGGAAAAACTGTTTTTT,CASSPPGGEKLFF
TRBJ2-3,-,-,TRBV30,TGTGCCTGGAGTGTAGCGGCTGTCGCAGATACGCAGTATTTT,CAWSVAAVADTQYF
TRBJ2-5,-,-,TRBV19,TGTGCCAGTAGTATAGGACTAGGACAAGAGACCCAGTACTTC,CASSIGLGQETQYF
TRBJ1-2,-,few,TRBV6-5,TGTGCCAGCAGTTACTCAAGAGATTTCTATGGCTACACCTTC,CASSYSRDFYGYTF
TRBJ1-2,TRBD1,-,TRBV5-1,TGCGCCAGCAGCCCTCGGACAGGGGGCAACTATGGCTACACCTTC,CASSPRTGGNYGYTF
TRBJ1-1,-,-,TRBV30,TGTGCCTGGAGTCCCCTGGGGGGGGCGAACACTGAAGCTTTCTTT,CAWSPLGGANTEAFF
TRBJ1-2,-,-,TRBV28,TGTGCCAGCAGTCCCGCCTATCTGACACTTAACTATGGCTACACCTTC,CASSPAYLTLNYGYTF
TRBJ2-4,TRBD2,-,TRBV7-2,TGTGCCAGCAGCAGAGCGGGGGGGCAGATAAACATTCAGTACTTC,CASSRAGGQINIQYF
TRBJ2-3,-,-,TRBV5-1,TGCGCCAGCAGCTTGCAGACAGAACTCACAGATACGCAGTATTTT,CASSLQTELTDTQYF
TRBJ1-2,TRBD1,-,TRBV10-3,TGTGCCATCAGATCAAATACAGGGGGCCAGGACTATGGCTACACCTTC,CAIRSNTGGQDYGYTF
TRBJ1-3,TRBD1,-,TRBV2,TGTGCCAGCAGTGTTATGCAGGGGGCGACTGGAAACACCATATATTTT,CASSVMQGATGNTIYF
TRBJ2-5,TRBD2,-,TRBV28,TGTGCCAGCAGTCCCCCCCCCGCGGGGGGGATCCAAGAGACCCAGTACTTC,CASSPPPAGGIQETQYF
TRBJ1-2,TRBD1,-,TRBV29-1,TGCAGCGTTGGACAGGGTCCCTATGGCTACACCTTC,CSVGQGPYGYTF
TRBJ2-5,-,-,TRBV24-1,TGTGCCATCGGATTGGGCCAAGCCGGCCAAGAGACCCAGTACTTC,CAIGLGQAGQETQYF
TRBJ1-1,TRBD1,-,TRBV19,TGTGCCAGTAGGAACCAACAACACACAGGGGGCACTGAAGCTTTCTTT,CASRNQQHTGGTEAFF
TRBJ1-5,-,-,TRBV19,TGTGCCAGTAGTATCTGGGGGCGTCAGCCCCAGCATTTT,CASSIWGRQPQHF
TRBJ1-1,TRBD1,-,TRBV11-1,TGTGCCAGCAGCCCTAGACAGGGACGGGGGAAAGCTTTCTTT,CASSPRQGRGKAFF
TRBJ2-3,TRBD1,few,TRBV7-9,TGTGCCAGCAGCTTGACAGGGAATACGCAGTATTTT,CASSLTGNTQYF
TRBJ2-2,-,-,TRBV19,TGTGCCAGTAGTAGACCCGGAGGGACCGGGGAGCTGTTTTTT,CASSRPGGTGELFF
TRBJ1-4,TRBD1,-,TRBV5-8,TGTGCCAGCAGCTTGAGGGACAGGGGAGGTTACGAAAAACTGTTTTTT,CASSLRDRGGYEKLFF
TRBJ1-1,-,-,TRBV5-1,TGCGCCAGCAGCTTGGATGGAGTGAACACTGAAGCTTTCTTT,CASSLDGVNTEAFF
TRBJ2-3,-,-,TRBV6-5,TGTGCCAGCAGTTCAGGGCGACCAGATACGCAGTATTTT,CASSSGRPDTQYF